This entry describes one TCR beta chain. The data were taken from a study of blood T cell repertoires in COVID-19. On the study more broadly: There were acute and convalescent COVID-19 samples, and they came from the United States, Italy and Spain. The cDNA or gDNA used as material had been derived from T cells, B-cell-depleted T cells, or PBMCs.

Under the authors' procedure: Amplification with reference gene primers provided the estimates of nucleated cell counts. Using immunoSEQ multiplex PCR, the repertoire was profiled, and TCRdb retains in-frame clones only, with some absent. The DNA was the basis for D and trimming; V, J and clone size are from that table. The sample lists 80,000 or so clones; about four fifths were seen once. CDR3 length equals 14 residues. CDR1 LGHDT and CDR2 YNNKEL come from the germline V gene (reference sequence). V was cut by 4 bases and J by 1 base, with 10 bases left in between. This chain uses TRBV3-1 (or the pseudogene TRBV3-2) with TRBJ1-1; D is uncertain. This TCR came from a woman aged 55 to 70 with acute or convalescent COVID-19. The sequenced material came from peripheral blood. CDR3: CASSLRVRNTEAFF. The CDR3 region has the DNA TGTGCCAGCAGCCTCCGGGTACGGAACACTGAAGCTTTCTTT.